What follows are 24 T cell receptor beta chains derived from one specimen sequenced in a study of blood T cell repertoires in COVID-19. Some clones are missing from TCRdb's copy, which holds only in-frame ones; the method was immunoSEQ multiplex PCR. Of approximately 280,000 clones listed, around nine tenths are singletons. Sequencing was carried out using PBMCs or T cells enriched from blood (not recorded which). Receptor source: a woman aged 18-35 years who had recovered from COVID-19.

This chain joins TRBV24-1 and TRBJ2-1, with TRBD2 as a possible D gene (5 bases). V lost 3 bases and J lost 5, with 13 bases in between. The V gene's germline CDR1 is KGHDR and CDR2 SFDVKD. This CDR3 is 15 amino acids long. Here the CDR3 reads CATSDRSAEDNEQFF. The CDR3 bases are TGTGCCACCAGTGATAGGTCAGCGGAGGACAATGAGCAGTTCTTC.

The genes are TRBV7-3 and TRBJ2-7; TRBD2 might be the D (5 bases). This CDR3 is 15 amino acids long. Trimming took off 5 bases at V and 3 bases at J, with 17 bases between the two ends. Per germline, CDR1 SGHTA and CDR2 FQGTGA. CDR3 sequence reads: CASSREGGAGYEQYF. The CDR3 DNA is TGTGCCAGCAGCCGAGAAGGTGGTGCGGGCTACGAGCAGTACTTC.

The chain recombines TRBV16 with TRBJ2-1; no reliable D call. V lost 0 bases and J lost 10, with 10 bases in between. The CDR3 has 13 residues. CDR1 is KGHSY, CDR2 FQNENV, per germline. CDR3 sequence reads: CASSQSSPGEQFF. The CDR3 DNA is TGTGCCAGCAGCCAATCGAGCCCAGGAGAGCAGTTCTTC.

The genes are TRBV7-2 and TRBJ2-3; 7 positions agree with TRBD2. V lost 4 bases and J lost 0; bases outside the gene matches: 7. The V gene's germline CDR1 is SGHTA and CDR2 FQGNSA. The CDR3 covers 16 residues. CDR3 protein: CASSSRLAPSTDTQYF. The CDR3 nucleotides read TGTGCCAGCAGCTCTAGACTAGCCCCAAGCACAGATACGCAGTATTTT.

The gene calls are TRBV11-3 and TRBJ2-3, with 12 positions matching TRBD2. The length of the CDR3 is 16 residues. V dropped 5 bases and J dropped 0; count of bases not matched to a gene: 3. Per germline, CDR1 SGHNT and CDR2 YENEEA. CDR3 DNA: TGTGCCAGCAGCAGGGGACTAGCGGGCAGCACAGATACGCAGTATTTT. Translating gives CASSRGLAGSTDTQYF.

Only one count was recorded for this clone. J is TRBJ1-1 and V is TRBV11-2, with D unresolved. The CDR3 contains 13 residues. Looked up from germline, CDR1 is SGHAT and CDR2 is FQNNGV. V was shortened by 4 bases and J by 4 bases, with 10 bases between the two germline ends. CDR3 sequence reads: CASSSREGTEAFF. CDR3 sequence (DNA): TGTGCCAGCAGCTCCCGGGAGGGCACTGAAGCTTTCTTT.

The chain couples TRBV4-1 to TRBJ2-5, with 7 bases fitting TRBD2. The CDR3 contains 14 residues. Germline V gene data show CDR1 as MGHRA and CDR2 as YSYEKL. V was pared by 3 bases and J by 3 bases, with 4 bases of the junction left unmatched. CDR3 sequence reads: CASSHLGGEETQYF. The DNA for the CDR3 is TGCGCCAGCAGCCACCTTGGGGGGGAAGAGACCCAGTACTTC.

The chain uses TRBV5-4 and TRBJ2-7, with 10 bases identical to TRBD1. Germline lookup yields CDR1 SGHNT and CDR2 YYREEE (reference sequence). The CDR3 sequence is 14 residues long. Trimming cost V 2 bases and J 3 bases; bases outside gene matches: 2. CDR3 sequence: CASSLDRGLYEQYF. In DNA, the CDR3 is TGTGCCAGCAGCTTAGACAGGGGGCTCTACGAGCAGTACTTC.

The chain is built from TRBV7-2 and TRBJ1-2; perhaps TRBD1 as D (6 bases). The germline V gene has CDR1 SGHTA and CDR2 FQGNSA. This CDR3 region has 15 residues. V was pared by 2 bases and J by 2 bases, with 12 bases between. The CDR3 bases are TGTGCCAGCAGCTTACAGGCACAGGGAAACTATGGCTACACCTTC. This codes for CASSLQAQGNYGYTF.

This chain joins TRBV9 and TRBJ1-6; 9 nucleotides match TRBD1. The CDR3 loop spans 18 amino acids. Per germline, CDR1 SGDLS and CDR2 YYNGEE. After removal of 2 bases from V and 7 bases from J, the junction contained 13 bases not matched to a gene. DNA for the CDR3: TGTGCCAGCAGCGTCTACGCAAAGCCGGGACAGGGCAATTCACCCCTCCACTTT. It is translated as CASSVYAKPGQGNSPLHF.

This clone was seen once. This chain connects TRBV24-1 to TRBJ1-4, with 9 bases lining up with TRBD1. Losses at the gene ends were 3 bases for V and 8 bases for J; bases not matched to a gene: 9. This CDR3 spans 16 amino acids. CDR1 and CDR2 from the germline V gene are KGHDR and SFDVKD. CDR3 loop: CATSDARQGGREKLFF. In nucleotides, the CDR3 is TGTGCCACCAGTGATGCCCGACAGGGGGGAAGGGAAAAACTGTTTTTT.

The CDR3: CASSVGEDSPLHF. Here the CDR3 DNA reads TGTGCCAGCAGCGTAGGAGAGGATTCACCCCTCCACTTT. This sequence joins TRBV9 and TRBJ1-6; D is ambiguous. Trimming left V 0 bases short and J 8 bases short, with 6 bases between. The CDR3 has 13 amino acids. Germline CDR1 and CDR2: SGDLS and YYNGEE.

V usage is TRBV12-3 or TRBV12-4 and J usage is TRBJ2-1; no reliable D call. The CDR3 totals 10 residues. Deletions cut 10 bases from V and 9 bases from J, with 10 bases between. The CDR3 loop is CANGQFEQFF. As DNA, the CDR3 is TGTGCCAACGGTCAATTTGAGCAGTTCTTC.

The genes are TRBV4-1 and TRBJ1-5, with D possibly being TRBD1 (5 bases). The CDR3 extends over 14 amino acids. Germline-derived CDR1 and CDR2 are MGHRA and YSYEKL. V dropped 1 base and J dropped 4 bases, with 8 bases sitting between them. The DNA for the CDR3 is TGCGCCAGCAGCCAAGCAGGGCTTAATCAGCCCCAGCATTTT. Its translation: CASSQAGLNQPQHF.

The V call is TRBV2, the J call TRBJ2-1, with a weak D call TRBD1 (6 bases). The CDR3 covers 15 residues. The germline V gene encodes CDR1 SNHLY and CDR2 FYNNEI. V shed 6 bases and J shed 4 bases, with 16 bases lying between them. The CDR3 coding sequence is TGTGCCAGCAGAGGACAGTTACTTGGTTACAATGAGCAGTTCTTC. It specifies CASRGQLLGYNEQFF.

This clone appeared a few times. The J gene is TRBJ2-7, the V gene TRBV7-9; 10 bases line up with TRBD1. CDR3 length: 16 amino acids. CDR1 and CDR2 from the germline V gene are SEHNR and FQNEAQ (reference sequence). V dropped 5 bases and J dropped 5; count of bases not matched to a gene: 12. The CDR3 region is CASSVGGTGEYHEQYF. CDR3 nucleotides: TGTGCCAGCAGCGTAGGTGGGACAGGGGAATACCACGAGCAGTACTTC.

This rearrangement joins TRBV19 to TRBJ2-5; the D gene is possibly TRBD2 (6 bases). This CDR3 spans 14 amino acids. Trimming cost V 1 base and J 4 bases, with 10 bases left between them. Per the germline V gene, CDR1 is LNHDA and CDR2 is SQIVND (reference sequence). In nucleotides, the CDR3 is TGTGCCAGTAGTATAGGGGTTAGCGGAGAGACCCAGTACTTC. It translates to CASSIGVSGETQYF.

The chain uses TRBV24-1 and TRBJ2-7; no clear D. CDR1 is KGHDR and CDR2 is SFDVKD in the germline V gene. This CDR3 contains 14 residues. Trimming pared 1 base from V and 5 bases from J, leaving 11 bases between. Written as DNA, the CDR3 is TGTGCCACCAGTGATTTTTCGGGTTCCCACGAGCAGTACTTC. It translates to CATSDFSGSHEQYF.

The chain combines TRBV11-3 with TRBJ2-3, with TRBD2 matching over 11 bases. From germline, CDR1 is SGHNT and CDR2 YENEEA. The junction had 4 bases not matched to a gene; V was cut back by 2 bases and J by 3 bases. The CDR3 is made up of 16 amino acids. CDR3 region: CASSLQTSGRTDTQYF. CDR3 nucleotide sequence: TGTGCCAGCAGCTTACAAACTAGCGGGAGAACAGATACGCAGTATTTT.

This rearrangement joins TRBV19 to TRBJ1-1; the match to TRBD1 covers 7 bases. The trim removed 5 bases at V and 1 base at J, leaving 7 bases unmatched. Germline lookup yields CDR1 LNHDA and CDR2 SQIVND (reference sequence). The CDR3 extends over 15 amino acids. CDR3 amino acids: CASSLLGTANTEAFF. The CDR3 DNA is TGTGCCAGTAGTCTACTTGGGACAGCGAACACTGAAGCTTTCTTT.

The chain links TRBV28 to TRBJ2-7; 11 nucleotides agree with TRBD2. The ends lost 0 bases at V and 2 bases at J; junction bases unmatched: 3. The germline V gene has CDR1 MDHEN and CDR2 SYDVKM. The CDR3 runs to 16 residues. In nucleotides, the CDR3 is TGTGCCAGCAGTTTATGGAGACTAGCGGGACCCTACGAGCAGTACTTC. This codes for CASSLWRLAGPYEQYF.

The chain uses TRBV13 and TRBJ1-2; D call uncertain. The V gene's germline CDR1 is PRHDT and CDR2 FYEKMQ (reference sequence). Trimming cost V 0 bases and J 2 bases, with 7 bases left between them. CDR3 length equals 14 residues. This CDR3 is CASSLGRENYGYTF. The CDR3 bases are TGTGCCAGCAGCTTAGGACGAGAAAACTATGGCTACACCTTC.

The DNA of the CDR3 is TGTGCCTGGTCGGTAGGGGCTTATAATTCACCCCTCCACTTT. Amino acids: CAWSVGAYNSPLHF. This chain connects TRBV30 to TRBJ1-6, with D possibly matching TRBD1 (5 bases). Germline loops: CDR1 GTSNPN, CDR2 SVGIG (reference sequence). This CDR3 has 14 residues. V was trimmed by 5 bases and J by 4 bases, leaving 12 bases between them.

The J gene is TRBJ1-1, the V gene TRBV14; D not certain. Per germline, CDR1 SGHDN and CDR2 FVKESK. CDR3 size: 17 residues. Trimming removed 5 bases at V and 4 bases at J, with 23 bases between. The CDR3 region is CASSKERHSGGGTEAFF. For the CDR3, the DNA is TGTGCCAGCAGCAAGGAGCGGCATAGCGGCGGAGGCACTGAAGCTTTCTTT.